The present entry profiles one T cell receptor (beta chain) with its context. The specificity of this receptor is unknown. Qualities for individual bases were not recorded, and no much larger clone is one base off. In Seattle, one collaborating source enrolled patients while the infection was active and tracked those patients longitudinally over the course of disease. The collaborating institutions used their own protocols to collect whole blood in K2EDTA tubes. Collaborator samples were shipped for TCRbeta analysis as frozen whole blood, isolated PBMCs, or DNA extracted from either sample type. This entry is derived from a study of blood T cell repertoires in COVID-19 (dated by TCRdb to 2020 to 2021). Background on the whole study: The collaborator samples originated in the United States, Italy and Spain and spanned the acute and convalescent phases of COVID-19. The material from the prospective study consisted of cDNA or gDNA derived from T cells, B-cell-depleted T cells, or PBMCs. The repertoires were released in a freely available public database meant as a resource for research on the immune response to SARS-CoV-2. The samples were drawn from two sources: the first 160 participants of the ongoing ImmuneRACE study, and approximately 1,300 subjects contributed by 6 global collaborators. Nearly every sample came with metadata listing a de-identified subject ID, COVID-19 status, age in years and sex. Deeply sampled blood TCRbeta repertoires from subjects exposed to, actively infected with, or recovered from COVID-19 were included in the dataset. HLA class I and class II types, where available, came from metadata supplied by the sample provider rather than from assay-based typing.

Overall results and qualifications from the work: How much clinical and demographic metadata was included differed by source and by participant, and the metadata was provided uncurated.

Its CDR3 holds 17 amino acids, cysteine through phenylalanine. Only the CDR3 DNA stays, 51 bases, in frame from base 1. V and J are truncated by 3 bases and 5 bases respectively, leaving an intervening sequence of 22 bases. Looking up the germline V gene (reference sequence) yields CDR1 LGHDT and CDR2 YNNKEL. The immunoSEQ Assay, a bias-controlled multiplex PCR, was used to amplify TCRbeta CDR3 regions from genomic DNA. The original pipeline was this. The number of nucleated cells in each sample was estimated from the amplification of reference gene primers within the assay. To quantify the absolute abundance of each unique TCRbeta CDR3 rearrangement, sequence reads were collapsed and filtered. For each sample, productive Simpson clonality was calculated as the square root of Simpson's diversity index over productive rearrangements. TCRdb retrieved this table from immuneACCESS and kept in-frame rearrangements only. Not all clones are present; in checked studies, unresolved V genes account for under half, and no reason is known for the remainder. V and J calls and clone size are as listed in that table; D and trimming were resolved from the DNA. In this sample the table shows 270,000 or so clones, around 90% of which occur a single time. The ten largest clones add up to under 2.5% of the sample.

Sequencing was performed on peripheral blood. Here the chain combines TRBV3-1 (or the pseudogene TRBV3-2) and TRBJ1-2; TRBD1 is a possible D gene, resting on 6 matching bases. The receptor was isolated from a woman between 55 and 75 years old with COVID-19, enrolled during active disease. CDR3 loop: CASSHPLRGRVSYGYTF. The base sequence is TGTGCCAGCAGCCATCCCCTGCGGGGGCGAGTATCTTATGGCTACACCTTC.